This TCR beta chain was retrieved from a study of blood T cell repertoires in COVID-19. The V and J ends lost 2 bases and 5 bases respectively, with 8 bases between them. From germline, CDR1 is SGHTS and CDR2 YDEGEE. The CDR3 spans 14 residues. Cohort 3 donors counted as recovered after two negative PCRs, clearance, or resolved symptoms. Worth noting for this clone: Distinct nucleotide sequences in the sample also encode this CDR3.

Assay: immunoSEQ multiplex PCR; the TCRdb copy retains only in-frame clones and omits some. The table records 450,000 to 500,000 clones, 75% to 90% of them present only once. This TCR was sampled from a woman aged 60-75 years who had recovered from COVID-19. The J gene is TRBJ1-6, the V gene TRBV5-8, with D possibly TRBD1 on 5 matching bases. Sequenced: PBMCs or T cells enriched from blood (not recorded which). The CDR3 is CASSFRGDNSPLHF. The CDR3 DNA sequence: TGTGCCAGCAGCTTCCGGGGGGATAATTCACCCCTCCACTTT.